This T cell receptor beta chain was found in a study of CD8+CD57+ T cells in acquired aplastic anemia. For CDR3 and TCR beta VDJ profiling, genomic DNA was the template used. TCRdb reprocessed the reads with MiXCR, giving one entry per CDR3 protein. The sample has 200,000 to 250,000 distinct CDR3 sequences, roughly 60% seen once; the top ten hold roughly 50%. Patients included in sequencing had previously demonstrated CD8+CD57+ cell expansion by flow cytometry. Receipt of therapy had not occurred in any patient by the time of blood sampling. Losses at the gene ends were 9 bases for V and 1 base for J; bases not matched to a gene: 7. CDR1 is KGHDR and CDR2 is SFDVKD in the germline V gene. This CDR3 contains 15 residues. This clonotype was seen a handful of times.

The source material was sorted CD4+, CD8+, or CD8+CD57+ T cells (not recorded which) from PBMCs. The receptor was isolated from a human donor with aplastic anemia. The chain has TRBV24-1 and TRBJ1-5, with 8 positions matching TRBD1. This CDR3 reads CATGSGTGSNQPQHF. The CDR3 DNA sequence: TGTGCCACCGGCTCCGGGACAGGCAGCAATCAGCCCCAGCATTTT.